These T cell receptor beta chains were read from a single sample in a study of vaccination and CD4 T cells after COVID-19. Antigens for these TCRs are unknown. TCRdb re-analysed the PCR reads in MiXCR, keeping a single row per CDR3 protein. The data contain fewer than 30,000 distinct CDR3 sequences, approximately 66% of them singletons. The sequencing here drew on CD4+ T cells from blood, cultured in vitro, taken after SARS-CoV-2 vaccination. The source of these receptors is a human donor who received a COVID-19 vaccine. The CDR3 runs from the conserved cysteine through the conserved F or W. Fields, in order: clone size, J gene, V gene, D gene, CDR3 DNA, CDR3 protein. D genes are given only for firm matches. A row's size may be missing; if present it is once, few, many or a size class.

.	TRBJ2-3	TRBV30	.	TGTGCCTGGAGTTTGTACGGTAACACAGATACGCAGTATTTT	CAWSLYGNTDTQYF
.	TRBJ1-5	TRBV6-5	.	TGTGCCAGCAGTTACTCGCCGGGGGAGCGGGTCCAGCCCCAGCATTTT	CASSYSPGERVQPQHF
.	TRBJ2-2	TRBV20-1	.	TGCAGTGCTAGAGATTCCACCACCGGGGAGCTGTTTTTT	CSARDSTTGELFF
once	TRBJ2-7	TRBV5-6	TRBD1	TGTGCCAGCAGCCTAACCGGGACAGGGGAACTCGAGCAGTACTTC	CASSLTGTGELEQYF
.	TRBJ2-5	TRBV6-1	TRBD2	TGTGCCAGCAGCAGGACTAGCGGGGGGGAGACCCAGTACTTC	CASSRTSGGETQYF
medium-sized	TRBJ1-2	TRBV27	.	TGTGCCAGCAGTGCGGTATACCAGGGTGACTATGGCTACACCTTC	CASSAVYQGDYGYTF
.	TRBJ2-7	TRBV6-1	.	TGTGCCAGCAGGACGCCCTTGTTGGACGAGCAGTACTTC	CASRTPLLDEQYF
once	TRBJ1-1	TRBV7-2	.	TGTGCCAGCAGCTTAGCGTTGTTCAGTGAAGCTTTCTTT	CASSLALFSEAFF
.	TRBJ2-2	TRBV27	.	TGTGCCAGCAGTTTAGGGCCGCTCTTCGGGGCCGGGGAGCTGTTTTTT	CASSLGPLFGAGELFF
.	TRBJ1-1	TRBV30	.	TGTGCCTGGAGTGTACTAAGGGGAACTGAAGCTTTCTTT	CAWSVLRGTEAFF
few	TRBJ1-1	TRBV19	TRBD1	TGTGCCAGTAGTAAACAGACAGGGGGCACTGAAGCTTTCTTT	CASSKQTGGTEAFF
few	TRBJ1-2	TRBV30	TRBD1	TGTGCCTGGAGTGTTGGGACAGTTGGGGGCTACACCTTC	CAWSVGTVGGYTF
.	TRBJ2-7	TRBV30	TRBD2	TGTGCCTGGACCCAAACTAGCGGGGGTCGGAACGAGCAGTACTTC	CAWTQTSGGRNEQYF
.	TRBJ2-1	TRBV10-1	.	TGCGCCAGCAGTCCCGGGGGAACCGCCGTCAATGAGCAGTTCTTC	CASSPGGTAVNEQFF
few	TRBJ1-2	TRBV20-1	.	TGCAGTGCTATTACGGACGGCAACTATGGCTACACCTTC	CSAITDGNYGYTF
.	TRBJ1-5	TRBV18	.	TGTGCCAGCTCACACCGACAGGGCAATCAGCCCCAGCATTTT	CASSHRQGNQPQHF
.	TRBJ1-3	TRBV12-3/TRBV12-4	.	TGTGCCAGCAGTTTAGGGCTCGGTAGCTCTGGAAACACCATATATTTT	CASSLGLGSSGNTIYF
once	TRBJ1-1	TRBV20-1	.	TGCAGTGCTAGTATGGGGGGTATGAACACTGAAGCTTTCTTT	CSASMGGMNTEAFF
.	TRBJ2-2	TRBV7-9	TRBD1	TGTGCCAGCAGCTCAAATACACAGGGGAGGAACACCGGGGAGCTGTTTTTT	CASSSNTQGRNTGELFF
once	TRBJ1-1	TRBV6-1	TRBD1	TGTGCCAGCAGTCCCGACAGGGCGGGGAACACTGAAGCTTTCTTT	CASSPDRAGNTEAFF
few	TRBJ2-7	TRBV10-1	TRBD1	TGCGCCAGCAGTGGCGTAACAGGGGGCTCCTACGAGCAGTACTTC	CASSGVTGGSYEQYF
.	TRBJ2-5	TRBV18	.	TGTGCCAGCTCACGCGACGGCCAAGAGACCCAGTACTTC	CASSRDGQETQYF
.	TRBJ1-1	TRBV19	.	TGTGCCAGTAGTTTGAGTTTGGACAGAGGGAACACTGAAGCTTTCTTT	CASSLSLDRGNTEAFF
once	TRBJ1-1	TRBV7-3	.	TGTGCCAGCAGTCTAATAGGGGCAGGTAGGAACACTGAAGCTTTCTTT	CASSLIGAGRNTEAFF
.	TRBJ2-3	TRBV6-2/TRBV6-3	.	TGTGCCAGCAGTTACTTTGCGGGGGCCCCCACAGATACGCAGTATTTT	CASSYFAGAPTDTQYF
.	TRBJ2-1	TRBV20-1	TRBD1	TGCAGTGCTAGGGAGACAGGGGGCGCGAGGAATGAGCAGTTCTTC	CSARETGGARNEQFF
few	TRBJ1-2	TRBV6-1	.	TGTGCCAGCAGTGAGTCCCAGGGAGTCTATGGCTACACCTTC	CASSESQGVYGYTF
.	TRBJ2-5	TRBV20-1	TRBD1	TGCAGTGCACCCCGACAGGGGCAAGAGACCCAGTACTTC	CSAPRQGQETQYF